This TCR beta chain originates from a study of T cells in Graves' hyperthyroidism and ophthalmopathy. The V gene lost 6 bases and the J gene lost 5 bases, with 16 bases spanning the gap. Germline-derived CDR1 and CDR2 are KGHSH and LQKENI. This CDR3 region has 14 residues. The CDR3 regions of TCR beta were amplified from RNA transcripts. HTBI primers were used for first-round RT-PCR of the TCR CDR3. Via MiXCR, TCRdb re-called the multiplex PCR reads, giving one row per CDR3 protein. The data contain 500,000 to 600,000 distinct CDR3 sequences, just under 20% of them seen just once; the ten biggest clones take up roughly 47%. This clonotype was detected a few times. Under 3 months was the duration of disease in ophthalmopathy patients, who also had a Clinical Activity Score of at least 3 and a NOSPECS grade of at least 4.

The chain couples TRBV18 to TRBJ2-5, with unresolved D. The sequence was obtained from a man in his forties or fifties with Graves' ophthalmopathy. Input material: blood. The CDR3 bases are TGTGCCAGCTCGTACCCAAGCCATTCGGAGACCCAGTACTTC. Amino acids: CASSYPSHSETQYF.